The present T cell receptor (beta chain) was sequenced within a study of blood T cell repertoires in COVID-19. Background on the study: Material from acute and convalescent COVID-19 was sourced from the United States, Italy and Spain.

J lost 5 bases, V lost 1 base, and 13 bases had no gene match. The germline V gene has CDR1 KGHSH and CDR2 LQKENI. The CDR3 runs to 18 residues. Participants were aged about 18 to 95 years, lived in some 23 US areas, and enrolled virtually. Participants' own reports of clinical history determined their cohort assignment. Authors' data handling: It was from reference gene primer amplification that nucleated cell counts were estimated. Clones were read by immunoSEQ multiplex PCR, and TCRdb kept only the in-frame ones, dropping some. V, J and clone size derive from that table, while D and trimming were established from the DNA sequence. The sample records about 220,000 clones, roughly four fifths being singletons.

Material: PBMCs or T cells enriched from blood (not recorded which). The sequence was obtained from a woman aged 40 to 50 with acute COVID-19. The chain employs TRBV18 and TRBJ1-2; 10 bases align to TRBD1. In DNA form, the CDR3 reads TGTGCCAGCTCACCACAGAGGGGACAGGGGACCTCTTTATATGGCTACACCTTC. Protein: CASSPQRGQGTSLYGYTF.